The present TCR beta chain was sequenced within a study of CD8 T cells in Susac syndrome. Random hexamers were used to reverse transcribe the RNA input (roughly 0.5 to 1 ug). TCRdb recomputed calls from the immunoSEQ multiplex PCR reads with MiXCR, one row per CDR3 protein. The sample contains about 190,000 distinct CDR3 sequences, around 95% of which appear only once. The germline V gene encodes CDR1 DFQATT and CDR2 SNEGSKA (reference sequence). V lost 4 bases, J lost 2 bases, and 18 bases lay in between. The CDR3 contains 15 residues. The specimen was CD4+ T cells from PBMCs. The chain carries TRBV20-1 and TRBJ2-7; D remains ambiguous. The receptor comes from a human donor with Susac syndrome. CDR3 sequence (DNA): TGCAGTGCTATAGTCAGGTCTCCCCCTGCCTACGAGCAGTACTTC. It yields the protein CSAIVRSPPAYEQYF.